The clone carrying this TCR beta chain was observed a handful of times. No antigen is known for it. The study ran its PCR with 60 Vbeta and 13 Jbeta primers. This table comes from immunoSEQ multiplex PCR, and its TCRdb copy is limited to in-frame clones, with some not included. The repertoire holds under 300,000 clones, 80% to 90% seen once, with around 3.7% in the top ten. The ends lost 1 base at V and 2 bases at J; junction bases unmatched: 5. Germline CDR1 and CDR2: SEHNR and FQNEAQ (reference sequence). The CDR3 extends over 15 amino acids. The entry originates in a study of cytomegalovirus exposure and HLA in healthy donors. Study-level results: Association with HLA alleles at 0.05 false discovery rate was found for around 15,000 TCR beta sequences in a later analysis. In a later analysis, HLA-C alleles had the fewest associated TCRs, DRB1 alleles the most.

The receptor was isolated from a man aged 40-49 years in good health and CMV-seropositive. Sequencing used PBMCs. The rearrangement links TRBV7-9 to TRBJ2-7; TRBD1 aligns across 7 bases. This CDR3 is CASSLEGQIAYEQYF. The CDR3 DNA reads TGTGCCAGCAGCTTAGAGGGACAGATAGCCTACGAGCAGTACTTC.